One and the same sample provided the 23 T cell receptor beta chains below, sequenced in a study of T cells after yellow fever vaccination. MiXCR was run by TCRdb on the 5' RACE reads, yielding one entry per CDR3 protein. The table records some 390,000 distinct CDR3 sequences, roughly 6.1% of them present only once. Specimen: PBMCs, collected 5 days after the yellow fever booster vaccination. The receptors were gathered from a young man who received the YFV17D yellow fever vaccine.

The sample holds a few counts of this clonotype. The V and J genes are TRBV9 and TRBJ2-7; TRBD1 agrees at 7 bases. The germline CDR1 and CDR2 sequences are SGDLS and YYNGEE. The V and J ends lost 4 bases and 3 bases, in that order; junction bases with no gene match: 10. CDR3 length equals 15 residues. The CDR3 region is CASSPGTAVFYEQYF. In DNA form, the CDR3 reads TGTGCCAGCAGCCCCGGGACAGCGGTTTTCTACGAGCAGTACTTC.

This clonotype was counted at least ten times. The genes are TRBV7-8 and TRBJ2-2; D is uncertain. V shed 5 bases and J shed 2 bases, with 12 bases lying between them. Germline V lookup: CDR1 SGHVS, CDR2 FQNEAQ. The length of the CDR3 is 15 residues. CDR3 sequence reads: CASSPAIHNTGELFF. The CDR3 DNA is TGTGCCAGCAGCCCGGCTATTCATAACACCGGGGAGCTGTTTTTT. Looking up the rest from reference TRBV7-8 and TRBJ2-2 gives the full variable domain: GAGVSQSPRYKVAKRGQDVALRCDPISGHVSLFWYQQALGQGPEFLTYFQNEAQLDKSGLPSDRFFAERPEGSVSTLKIQRTQQEDSAVYLCASSPAIHNTGELFFGEGSRLTVL.

V usage is TRBV5-4 and J usage is TRBJ2-3, with 10 positions matching TRBD2. This CDR3 has 15 residues. CDR1 is SGHNT, CDR2 YYREEE, per germline (reference sequence). Trimming cost V 2 bases and J 4 bases; bases outside gene matches: 4. CDR3 nucleotides: TGTGCCAGCAGCTTCTCGAGCGGGGGGGCAGATACGCAGTATTTT. It codes for CASSFSSGGADTQYF.

The chain carries TRBV2 and TRBJ1-2; D call uncertain. Germline V gene data show CDR1 as SNHLY and CDR2 as FYNNEI. V dropped 4 bases and J dropped 1 base, with 13 bases sitting between them. There are 15 residues in the CDR3. Here the CDR3 reads CASSAVPTLNYGYTF. CDR3 DNA: TGTGCCAGCAGTGCTGTTCCGACCCTTAACTATGGCTACACCTTC.

V usage is TRBV6-5 and J usage is TRBJ2-3; no firm D call. V lost 1 base to trimming and J lost 2 bases, with 7 bases between them. This CDR3 has 14 residues. CDR1 and CDR2 from the germline V gene are MNHEY and SVGAGI. The CDR3 nucleotides read TGTGCCAGCAGTTACTTTGCAGTCACAGATACGCAGTATTTT. As protein: CASSYFAVTDTQYF.

The rearrangement uses TRBV6-5 and TRBJ1-2; D is unclear. The CDR3 has 13 amino acids. Between the trimmed V and J ends, which lost 2 bases and 4 bases, there was a span of 8 bases. Germline lookup yields CDR1 MNHEY and CDR2 SVGAGI. CDR3 sequence: CASSYDGAYGYTF. The CDR3 DNA is TGTGCCAGCAGTTACGATGGAGCCTATGGCTACACCTTC.

This clonotype was observed a handful of times. The rearrangement links TRBV29-1 to TRBJ2-3, with a tentative D call TRBD1 (5 bases). V was trimmed by 7 bases and J by 0 bases, leaving 23 bases between them. Looked up from germline, CDR1 is SQVTM and CDR2 is ANQGSEA. The CDR3 has 17 residues. The CDR3 region is CSALLSYQGFSTDTQYF. CDR3 DNA sequence: TGCAGCGCCCTCCTCTCATACCAGGGATTCAGCACAGATACGCAGTATTTT.

This clonotype turned up a few times. The V call is TRBV5-5, the J call TRBJ2-1; D uncertain. The CDR3 sequence is 15 residues long. Germline V lookup: CDR1 SGHKS, CDR2 YYEKEE (reference sequence). V lost 0 bases and J 6 bases, leaving 13 bases between the germline ends. DNA for the CDR3: TGTGCCAGCAGCTTGGAATTACTGGTTTTCAATGAGCAGTTCTTC. Protein: CASSLELLVFNEQFF. The whole variable domain, remainder taken from reference TRBV5-5 and TRBJ2-1, is DAGVTQSPTHLIKTRGQQVTLRCSPISGHKSVSWYQQVLGQGPQFIFQYYEKEERGRGNFPDRFSARQFPNYSSELNVNALLLGDSALYLCASSLELLVFNEQFFGPGTRLTVL.

This clonotype came up a few times. The chain is built from TRBV5-1 and TRBJ1-1; the match to TRBD1 covers 7 bases. V lost 4 bases, J lost 0 bases, and 9 bases stayed unmatched. This CDR3 spans 16 amino acids. Germline-derived CDR1 and CDR2 are SGHRS and YFSETQ. The CDR3, as DNA: TGCGCCAGCAGCGAGACAGGGCAGAGGATGAACACTGAAGCTTTCTTT. Translating gives CASSETGQRMNTEAFF. The whole variable domain, filled in from reference TRBV5-1 and TRBJ1-1, reads KAGVTQTPRYLIKTRGQQVTLSCSPISGHRSVSWYQQTPGQGLQFLFEYFSETQRNKGNFPGRFSGRQFSNSRSEMNVSTLELGDSALYLCASSETGQRMNTEAFFGQGTRLTVV.

Points on this clonotype: A much larger clone lies one base from this, so it may be a read error. The gene calls are TRBV20-1 and TRBJ2-1, with TRBD1 identical over 7 bases. Trimming removed 0 bases from V and 8 bases from J; junction bases left unmatched: 7. The V gene's germline CDR1 is DFQATT and CDR2 SNEGSKA (reference sequence). This CDR3 comprises 14 residues. CDR3 in amino acids: CSARDPGQHDEQFF. The CDR3 nucleotides are TGCAGTGCTAGAGATCCGGGACAGCACGATGAGCAGTTCTTC.

This clonotype was detected ten times or more. The V call is TRBV7-3, the J call TRBJ2-2, with D possibly being TRBD1 or TRBD2 (5 bases each). Trimming pared 0 bases from V and 4 bases from J, leaving 12 bases between. The CDR3 is 16 amino acids. Germline CDR1 SGHTA, CDR2 FQGTGA. As DNA, the CDR3 is TGTGCCAGCAGCTTAACCTGGGGGAGCGGCACCGGGGAGCTGTTTTTT. Protein: CASSLTWGSGTGELFF. Together with reference TRBV7-3 and TRBJ2-2, the CDR3 gives the full variable domain: GAGVSQTPSNKVTEKGKYVELRCDPISGHTALYWYRQSLGQGPEFLIYFQGTGAADDSGLPNDRFFAVRPEGSVSTLKIQRTERGDSAVYLCASSLTWGSGTGELFFGEGSRLTVL.

The V call is TRBV23-1, the J call TRBJ2-7, with D perhaps TRBD1 (5 bases). TRBV23-1 is known as an ORF, though its function is uncertain. The CDR3 totals 13 residues. V gave up 7 bases and J gave up 6 bases, with 16 bases separating them. The CDR3 nucleotides read TGCGCCAGCACGGTACAGGAACGTAGCGAGCAGTACTTC. It translates to CASTVQERSEQYF.

The V gene is TRBV20-1, the J gene TRBJ2-3; TRBD2 might be the D (5 bases). Trimming shortened V by 3 bases and J by 1 base, and 8 bases separated the two germline ends. Germline V CDR1 and CDR2: DFQATT, SNEGSKA (reference sequence). This CDR3 spans 13 amino acids. The CDR3 is CSASHSGTDTQYF. Here the CDR3 DNA reads TGCAGTGCTAGTCATAGCGGCACAGATACGCAGTATTTT.

This clonotype turned up a few times. The rearrangement links TRBV14 to TRBJ1-2; no definite D call. The CDR3 spans 15 residues. Germline V gene sequence: CDR1 SGHDN, CDR2 FVKESK. V was trimmed by 2 bases and J by 8 bases, leaving 18 bases between them. CDR3 sequence: CASSQSYATKTGYTF. CDR3 sequence (DNA): TGTGCCAGCAGCCAATCCTACGCCACGAAGACCGGCTACACCTTC.

This clonotype has at least ten counts. The rearrangement uses TRBV18 and TRBJ1-2; a weak D match, TRBD1 (5 bases). The V gene lost 3 bases and the J gene lost 7 bases, with 15 bases spanning the gap. The CDR3 runs to 14 residues. Germline-derived CDR1 and CDR2 are KGHSH and LQKENI. As DNA, the CDR3 is TGTGCCAGCTCACCCGACAGCGTTGGACGTGGCTACACCTTC. This codes for CASSPDSVGRGYTF.

There are many counts of this clonotype. The chain carries TRBV7-2 and TRBJ1-2, with D uncertain. V was pared by 3 bases and J by 3 bases, with 2 bases between. CDR3 length: 11 amino acids. CDR1 SGHTA and CDR2 FQGNSA come from the germline V gene. CDR3 bases: TGTGCCAGCAGCTTGGACTATGGCTACACCTTC. It is translated as CASSLDYGYTF.

This clonotype came up many times. The CDR3 coding sequence is TGTGCCAGCAGACGAACCGGGACTCGCTACGGCTACACCTTC. Protein product: CASRRTGTRYGYTF. J is TRBJ1-2 and V is TRBV7-2; D might be TRBD1 (5 bases). Trimming took off 6 bases at V and 8 bases at J, with 19 bases between the two ends. The CDR3 runs to 14 residues. Germline values: CDR1 SGHTA, CDR2 FQGNSA.

Regarding this clonotype: Lacking the conserved final phenylalanine or tryptophan, this CDR3 likely reflects a read error. The chain carries TRBV3-1 and TRBJ2-7; 13 bases align to TRBD2. After removal of 1 base from V and 6 bases from J, the junction contained 0 bases not matched to a gene. This CDR3 comprises 14 residues. Germline V gene data show CDR1 as LGHDT and CDR2 as YNNKEL (reference sequence). CDR3 nucleotides: TGTGCCAGCAGCCAAGGACTAGCGGGAGGCGAGCAGTACTTA. Translating it yields CASSQGLAGGEQYL.

This clonotype was detected ten times or more. CDR3 in amino acids: CSAAGTANTGELFF. CDR3 sequence (DNA): TGCAGTGCTGCCGGGACAGCGAACACCGGGGAGCTGTTTTTT. This chain links TRBV20-1 with TRBJ2-2; 7 nucleotides line up with TRBD1. There are 14 residues in the CDR3. J gave up 0 bases and V 5 bases, and 3 bases lay outside the gene matches. Germline-derived CDR1 and CDR2 are DFQATT and SNEGSKA (reference sequence).

This sequence joins TRBV7-6 and TRBJ2-5; possibly TRBD1 for D (5 bases). The V gene lost 5 bases and the J gene lost 2 bases, with 12 bases spanning the gap. Germline-derived CDR1 and CDR2 are SGHVS and FNYEAQ. The CDR3 length is 14 residues. Here the CDR3 reads CASSLGHKQETQYF. CDR3 DNA sequence: TGTGCCAGCAGCCTAGGACATAAACAAGAGACCCAGTACTTC.

The chain joins TRBV5-6 to TRBJ2-2; D not resolved. Germline-derived CDR1 and CDR2 are SGHDT and YYEEEE. The CDR3 totals 12 residues. Trimming removed 5 bases from V and 6 bases from J, with 8 bases in between. Here the CDR3 DNA reads TGTGCCAGCAGAGTTGATCCCGGGGAGCTGTTTTTT. It codes for CASRVDPGELFF.

This clonotype occurred a few times. This chain uses TRBV7-6 with TRBJ2-1; 11 bases match TRBD2. With V trimmed by 5 bases and J by 7 bases, 7 bases remained unmatched. The CDR3 length is 15 residues. The V gene's germline CDR1 is SGHVS and CDR2 FNYEAQ. The CDR3 reads CASSLTTSGMNEQFF. For the CDR3, the DNA is TGTGCCAGCAGCCTCACGACTAGCGGGATGAATGAGCAGTTCTTC.

This clonotype was observed at least ten times. The CDR3 nucleotides read TGCAGTGTTGGCCGGGACAATACCTACGAGCAGTACTTC. As protein: CSVGRDNTYEQYF. V and J are TRBV20-1 and TRBJ2-7, with D possibly being TRBD1 (6 bases). The CDR3 runs 13 residues. From germline, CDR1 is DFQATT and CDR2 SNEGSKA (reference sequence). Trimming removed 7 bases from V and 2 bases from J, with 15 bases in between.